Listed here are 18 T cell receptor beta chains from one sample, sequenced in a study of blood T cells in healthy people across ages. PCR was performed a second time for about 7 to 11 cycles using a sample-barcoded 5' primer and a J-beta primer mix. TCRdb reanalysed the 5' RACE reads using MiXCR and keeps one entry per CDR3 protein. The profile shows hundreds of thousands of distinct CDR3 sequences, approximately 40% of them singletons. Sequenced material: blood. The receptors shown here come from a man older than 75 in good health.

This clonotype was seen more than once but under ten times. The CDR3: CASSLAVLAGDTDTQYF. The CDR3 DNA follows: TGTGCCAGCAGTTTAGCCGTACTAGCGGGCGACACAGATACGCAGTATTTT. The chain couples TRBV12-3 or TRBV12-4 to TRBJ2-3; 9 bases are a match to TRBD2. This CDR3 contains 17 residues. Unmatched junction bases numbered 6, after V lost 0 bases and J lost 2 bases.

The J gene is TRBJ2-3, the V gene TRBV2; TRBD2 matches at 8 bases. The germline CDR1 and CDR2 sequences are SNHLY and FYNNEI. The CDR3 consists of 15 residues. V shed 5 bases and J 0 bases; nucleotides not matched to a gene: 4. The CDR3 DNA reads TGTGCCAGCAGTACTAGCGGAACAAGCACAGATACGCAGTATTTT. This sequence encodes CASSTSGTSTDTQYF.

The chain combines TRBV12-3 or TRBV12-4 with TRBJ2-5; possible D gene TRBD1, 5 bases. The germline V and J ends were trimmed by 3 bases and 9 bases, with 20 bases remaining between them. CDR3 length: 15 residues. The CDR3 sequence is CASSFVQASPRPQYF. The CDR3 nucleotides are TGTGCCAGCAGTTTTGTACAGGCCTCCCCCCGGCCCCAGTACTTC.

This clonotype appeared many times. The chain links TRBV25-1 to TRBJ1-2; a possible D gene is TRBD1 (6 bases). V was trimmed by 4 bases and J by 2 bases, leaving 8 bases between them. CDR1 and CDR2 from the germline V gene are MGHDK and SYGVNS. The CDR3 has 13 amino acids. The CDR3 here is CASSVTGNYGYTF. For the CDR3, the DNA is TGTGCCAGCAGTGTCACAGGGAACTATGGCTACACCTTC.

V gene TRBV6-5 combines with J gene TRBJ2-7; D ambiguous. Trimming shortened V by 0 bases and J by 0 bases, and 9 bases separated the two germline ends. This CDR3 is 15 amino acids long. Per germline, CDR1 MNHEY and CDR2 SVGAGI. In DNA form, the CDR3 reads TGTGCCAGCAGTTACTCGAATGTGGGCTCCTACGAGCAGTACTTC. Amino acid sequence: CASSYSNVGSYEQYF.

This chain connects TRBV6-2 or TRBV6-3 to TRBJ2-7; D not resolved. Germline CDR1 MNHEY, CDR2 SVGEGT. The CDR3 extends over 11 amino acids. The V and J ends lost 5 bases and 3 bases respectively, with 5 bases between them. This chain's CDR3 is CASSNFYEQYF. CDR3 coding DNA: TGTGCCAGCAGTAATTTCTACGAGCAGTACTTC.

This clonotype was picked up a small number of times. The chain couples TRBV12-3 or TRBV12-4 to TRBJ1-4; no firm D call. The CDR3 length is 14 residues. V was shortened by 3 bases and J by 8 bases, with 13 bases between the two germline ends. The CDR3 DNA reads TGTGCCAGCAGTTTTCATCGGAACGGCGAAAAACTGTTTTTT. Translation gives CASSFHRNGEKLFF.

The chain links TRBV6-4 to TRBJ2-3; D gene uncertain. With 4 bases removed from V and 0 bases from J, the gap between germline ends came to 8 bases. The CDR3 is made up of 14 amino acids. Germline V gene data show CDR1 as MRHNA and CDR2 as SNTAGT. CDR3 protein: CASSVESSTDTQYF. The CDR3 DNA sequence: TGTGCCAGCAGTGTGGAAAGTAGCACAGATACGCAGTATTTT.

This clonotype showed up just a few times. This chain links TRBV19 with TRBJ2-7, with 11 bases matching TRBD1. The CDR3 runs 16 residues. From germline, CDR1 is LNHDA and CDR2 SQIVND (reference sequence). The ends lost 4 bases at V and 2 bases at J; junction bases unmatched: 7. The CDR3 region has the DNA TGTGCCAGTAGTAAGATACCGGGACAGGGGGCCTACGAGCAGTACTTC. Protein sequence: CASSKIPGQGAYEQYF.

This clonotype was counted between two and nine times. V and J are TRBV28 and TRBJ1-2; 11 bases are a match to TRBD1. The V segment lost 2 bases and the J segment 12 bases; nucleotides outside the gene matches: 5. This CDR3 spans 13 amino acids. Germline CDR1 is MDHEN and CDR2 is SYDVKM. The CDR3 is CASSLRTGGGDTF. The CDR3 nucleotides read TGTGCCAGCAGTTTAAGGACAGGGGGCGGGGACACCTTC.

CDR3 sequence: CSARDRFNSPLHF. The CDR3 nucleotides are TGCAGCGCTAGAGACAGGTTCAATTCACCCCTCCACTTT. The J gene is TRBJ1-6, the V gene TRBV29-1; weak D call: TRBD1 (6 bases). Trimming removed 7 bases from V and 7 bases from J, with 14 bases in between. The CDR3 sequence is 13 residues long. Germline V gene lookup returns CDR1 SQVTM and CDR2 ANQGSEA.

The J gene is TRBJ2-7, the V gene TRBV10-3, with D hard to call. V lost 2 bases, J lost 5 bases, and 7 bases lay in between. This CDR3 spans 12 amino acids. CDR1 and CDR2 (germline): ENHRY, SYGVKD. CDR3 bases: TGTGCCATCAGTGAGCTAGGTAACGAGCAGTACTTC. Translating gives CAISELGNEQYF.

About this clonotype: At one of its ends the junction is not consistent with the germline gene, which may arise from a read error. The V gene is TRBV12-5, the J gene TRBJ2-7, with TRBD1 identical over 10 bases. With the DNA end fitting TRBJ2-5 better, the J assignment may be wrong. The CDR3 is made up of 15 amino acids. Germline CDR1 LGHNT, CDR2 FRNRAP. CDR3 coding DNA: TGTGTTAGTGGTTTGGCGACAGGGGGCGGAGAGACCCAGTACTTC. Protein sequence: CVSGLATGGGETQYF.

The genes are TRBV12-5 and TRBJ2-2; D is undetermined. Deletions cut 2 bases from V and 9 bases from J, with 16 bases between. This CDR3 has 15 amino acids. CDR1 and CDR2 from the germline V gene are LGHNT and FRNRAP. The CDR3 sequence is CASGLPPLGTRELFF. The CDR3 nucleotides are TGTGCTAGTGGTTTGCCCCCGTTGGGAACCAGGGAGCTGTTTTTT.

Many counts were recorded for this clonotype. The rearrangement links TRBV29-1 to TRBJ2-5; 7 bases align to TRBD2. Germline trimming cut 7 bases from V and 1 base from J; bases unmatched to any gene: 6. Per germline, CDR1 SQVTM and CDR2 ANQGSEA. This CDR3 is built from 13 residues. The CDR3 nucleotides are TGCAGCGCCCCGGGAGGCAGCCAAGAGACCCAGTACTTC. As protein: CSAPGGSQETQYF.

CDR3 in amino acids: CSARFREYEQYF. The CDR3 bases are TGCAGTGCTAGATTTAGGGAGTACGAGCAGTACTTC. The chain carries TRBV20-1 and TRBJ2-7; TRBD2 is a possible D gene (5 bases). Germline V gene sequence: CDR1 DFQATT, CDR2 SNEGSKA (reference sequence). The CDR3 totals 12 residues. V was pared by 2 bases and J by 4 bases, with 9 bases between.

Notes on this clonotype: This could be a read error, since a much larger clone is one nucleotide away. V is TRBV29-1 and J is TRBJ2-3; 10 nucleotides align to TRBD2. CDR1 and CDR2 (germline): SQVTM, ANQGSEA. CDR3 size: 14 residues. CDR3 bases: TGCGGCGGGAAAGCGGGGGGGCGAACAGATACGCAGTATTTT. It codes for CGGKAGGRTDTQYF.

The gene calls are TRBV25-1 and TRBJ2-3; a possible D gene is TRBD2 (7 bases). V was cut by 4 bases and J by 6 bases, with 11 bases left in between. CDR1 and CDR2 from the germline V gene are MGHDK and SYGVNS. The CDR3 spans 13 residues. DNA for the CDR3: TGTGCCAGCAGTGGCGGGGGCGGGGATACGCAGTATTTT. Amino acids: CASSGGGGDTQYF.